Here is one T cell receptor (beta chain) with its context. Its specificity is not known. V was shortened by 1 base and J by 8 bases, with 12 bases between the two germline ends. CDR1 and CDR2 (germline): SGHTA, FQGNSA. The CDR3 is 14 amino acids. These data belong to a study of identical twins. Study observations and caveats: The abundant beta clonotypes from cord blood had fewer insertions, and memory repertoires had none of this.

cDNA molecules carried unique molecular identifiers, and template switching added a universal primer site. TCRdb passed the 5' RACE reads through MiXCR, listing each CDR3 protein once. Of just over 450,000 distinct CDR3 sequences listed, over 12% are singletons. The same data also contributed to another study, on yellow fever vaccine responses in identical twins.

The sequenced material came from CD4+ T cells sorted from blood. This chain links TRBV7-2 with TRBJ2-4; perhaps D is TRBD1 or TRBD2 (6 bases each). This receptor was obtained from a woman younger than 35 in good health. As DNA, the CDR3 is TGTGCCAGCAGCTTAGGGGGGGCCTGGGACATTCAGTACTTC. Protein: CASSLGGAWDIQYF.